The 30 T cell receptor beta chains below were found in one sample sequenced in a study of technical replicates of blood from a handful of donors. TCRdb keeps only in-frame clones here, not all; method: immunoSEQ multiplex PCR. The table has roughly 61,000 clones, more than 95% seen once. The sample consisted of T cells isolated from PBMCs. Receptors were obtained from a human donor in good health.

The J gene is TRBJ1-2, the V gene TRBV10-1, with D hard to call. V was clipped by 3 bases and J by 7 bases, with 9 bases between them. CDR1 WNHNN and CDR2 SYGVQD come from the germline V gene (reference sequence). The CDR3 contains 12 residues. DNA of the CDR3: TGCGCCAGCAGTGACGGCGGGATTGGCTACACCTTC. Translated: CASSDGGIGYTF.

The V call is TRBV7-3, the J call TRBJ2-5; 10 bases are shared with TRBD1. This CDR3 region has 17 residues. After removal of 2 bases from V and 5 bases from J, the junction contained 11 bases not matched to a gene. The germline V gene has CDR1 SGHTA and CDR2 FQGTGA. The CDR3 DNA is TGTGCCAGCAGCTTAGGTCCCCCCGGGACAGGGGTCGAGACCCAGTACTTC. Translated, it gives CASSLGPPGTGVETQYF.

This chain joins TRBV27 and TRBJ1-5; D is perhaps TRBD1 (5 bases). Trimming left V 7 bases short and J 4 bases short, with 14 bases between. Germline loops: CDR1 MNHEY, CDR2 SMNVEV (reference sequence). The CDR3 has 14 residues. The CDR3 bases are TGTGCCAGCAAAGACAGAATGACGAATCAGCCCCAGCATTTT. Translating it yields CASKDRMTNQPQHF.

The genes are TRBV4-1 and TRBJ2-1; 9 bases fit TRBD2. CDR1 and CDR2 from the germline V gene are MGHRA and YSYEKL. Trimming removed 0 bases from V and 6 bases from J; junction bases left unmatched: 9. The CDR3 is made up of 17 amino acids. In nucleotides, the CDR3 is TGCGCCAGCAGCCAAGAAGGTTTGGCGGGAGGGTCCAATGAGCAGTTCTTC. Protein product: CASSQEGLAGGSNEQFF.

The rearrangement joins TRBV4-1 to TRBJ2-3; 11 bases are a match to TRBD2. This CDR3 comprises 15 residues. Germline values: CDR1 MGHRA, CDR2 YSYEKL. V lost 6 bases, J lost 4 bases, and 6 bases stayed unmatched. The CDR3 here is CASRLAGGPADTQYF. In nucleotides, the CDR3 is TGCGCCAGCAGATTAGCGGGAGGGCCAGCAGATACGCAGTATTTT.

This chain joins TRBV27 and TRBJ1-4, with 7 bases identical to TRBD1. The V segment lost 0 bases and the J segment 8 bases; nucleotides outside the gene matches: 3. The CDR3 runs to 14 residues. Germline lookup yields CDR1 MNHEY and CDR2 SMNVEV (reference sequence). This CDR3 reads CASSLSQQGEKLFF. For the CDR3, the DNA is TGTGCCAGCAGTTTATCCCAACAGGGGGAAAAACTGTTTTTT. Supplemented by reference TRBV27 and TRBJ1-4, the full variable domain reads EAQVTQNPRYLITVTGKKLTVTCSQNMNHEYMSWYRQDPGLGLRQIYYSMNVEVTDKGDVPEGYKVSRKEKRNFPLILESPSPNQTSLYFCASSLSQQGEKLFFGSGTQLSVL.

CDR3 region: CASSAGVGGYTF. The CDR3 nucleotides are TGTGCCAGCAGCGCAGGGGTTGGTGGCTACACCTTC. This rearrangement joins TRBV11-3 to TRBJ1-2; tentative D call: TRBD1 (6 bases). CDR1 is SGHNT and CDR2 is YENEEA in the germline V gene. V lost 5 bases, J lost 7 bases, and 11 bases lay in between. CDR3 length: 12 amino acids.

The J gene is TRBJ1-3, the V gene TRBV6-1, with 9 bases aligning to TRBD1. This CDR3 is 15 amino acids long. The germline CDR1 and CDR2 sequences are MNHNS and SASEGT. V gave up 6 bases and J gave up 0 bases; unmatched junction bases: 3. This CDR3 is CASSGTGSSGNTIYF. The CDR3 nucleotides are TGTGCCAGCAGCGGGACAGGGAGCTCTGGAAACACCATATATTTT.

The rearrangement joins TRBV23-1 to TRBJ2-7; the match to TRBD1 covers 7 bases. TRBV23-1 qualifies as an ORF whose function is uncertain. CDR3 length equals 20 residues. The J segment lost 3 bases and the V segment lost 9 bases, leaving 29 bases of the junction unmatched. CDR3 amino acids: CARYRGEGLWFPYPLYEQYF. CDR3 bases: TGCGCCAGATACAGGGGAGAGGGGCTTTGGTTCCCTTATCCCCTCTACGAGCAGTACTTC.

The V and J genes are TRBV15 and TRBJ2-7, with 10 bases aligning to TRBD2. Germline assignment: CDR1 LNHNV and CDR2 YYDKDF (reference sequence). V trimming: 1 base; J trimming: 11 bases; junction bases outside the gene matches: 5. The CDR3 extends over 13 amino acids. CDR3 DNA: TGTGCCACCAGCAGAGGGCCCGGGACTAGCGAGTACTTC. Its translation is CATSRGPGTSEYF. Looking up the rest from reference TRBV15 and TRBJ2-7 gives the full variable domain: DAMVIQNPRYQVTQFGKPVTLSCSQTLNHNVMYWYQQKSSQAPKLLFHYYDKDFNNEADTPDNFQSRRPNTSFCFLDIRSPGLGDTAMYLCATSRGPGTSEYFGPGTRLTVT.

This chain joins TRBV29-1 and TRBJ2-7; the D is unclear. In germline, CDR1 is SQVTM, CDR2 ANQGSEA. This CDR3 comprises 14 residues. V was shortened by 4 bases and J by 4 bases, with 17 bases between the two germline ends. The CDR3 region has the DNA TGCAGCGTTGTTGACTCTCCTTTAGATTACGAGCAGTACTTC. Translation gives CSVVDSPLDYEQYF.

The V call is TRBV28, the J call TRBJ2-7; TRBD2 is a possible D gene (6 bases). Trimming took 6 bases from V and 0 from J, leaving 15 bases between them. The CDR3 has 15 residues. CDR1 is MDHEN, CDR2 SYDVKM, per germline. The CDR3 nucleotides are TGTGCCAGCAGCACCACTTACGGGAGCTCCTACGAGCAGTACTTC. Its protein product is CASSTTYGSSYEQYF.

This chain links TRBV29-1 with TRBJ2-1; TRBD2 aligns across 8 bases. CDR1 and CDR2 (germline): SQVTM, ANQGSEA. V lost 7 bases, J lost 10 bases, and 9 bases stayed unmatched. The CDR3 totals 12 residues. The CDR3 protein is CSAPAGGGEQFF. CDR3 DNA: TGCAGCGCTCCTGCGGGAGGAGGGGAGCAGTTCTTC.

The rearrangement uses TRBV5-4 and TRBJ2-3, with a weak D call TRBD1 (6 bases). From germline, CDR1 is SGHNT and CDR2 YYREEE (reference sequence). The V end lost 0 bases, the J end lost 1 base, and 12 bases lay between the germline ends. The CDR3 runs 16 residues. The CDR3: CASSLVSGERTDTQYF. In DNA form, the CDR3 reads TGTGCCAGCAGCTTGGTCTCAGGGGAGCGCACAGATACGCAGTATTTT.

This chain links TRBV9 with TRBJ2-5, with D possibly being TRBD1 (5 bases). The CDR3 runs 14 residues. Trimming took 0 bases from V and 4 from J, leaving 10 bases between them. Germline V gene lookup returns CDR1 SGDLS and CDR2 YYNGEE. CDR3 sequence reads: CASSVDQGGETQYF. CDR3 in DNA: TGTGCCAGCAGCGTAGATCAGGGTGGAGAGACCCAGTACTTC.

The chain links TRBV6-1 to TRBJ2-1; 7 bases line up with TRBD1. Germline V gives CDR1 MNHNS, CDR2 SASEGT. V lost 4 bases and J lost 2; bases outside the gene matches: 11. CDR3 length: 17 amino acids. The CDR3 loop reads CASSVPFDRATYNEQFF. The CDR3, as DNA: TGTGCCAGCAGTGTTCCGTTTGACAGGGCTACCTACAATGAGCAGTTCTTC.

The gene calls are TRBV29-1 and TRBJ2-3; 7 bases match TRBD1. V dropped 6 bases and J dropped 4; count of bases not matched to a gene: 7. CDR1 SQVTM and CDR2 ANQGSEA come from the germline V gene. The CDR3 contains 13 residues. Written as DNA, the CDR3 is TGCAGCGTCCCAGGGGGAGTACCAGATACGCAGTATTTT. It yields the protein CSVPGGVPDTQYF.

V usage is TRBV7-2 and J usage is TRBJ2-7; 8 nucleotides align to TRBD2. Germline lookup yields CDR1 SGHTA and CDR2 FQGNSA. This CDR3 is built from 16 residues. V gave up 1 base and J gave up 2 bases; unmatched junction bases: 7. The CDR3 DNA reads TGTGCCAGCAGCTTAGAGTTGGCTAGCGGGCCCTACGAGCAGTACTTC. As protein: CASSLELASGPYEQYF.

V gene TRBV19 combines with J gene TRBJ1-2; perhaps TRBD1 as D (6 bases). The CDR3 length is 14 residues. Trimming shortened V by 8 bases and J by 4 bases, and 17 bases separated the two germline ends. CDR1 and CDR2 (germline): LNHDA, SQIVND (reference sequence). CDR3 bases: TGTGCCAGTGGCAAAGAAGGGGGTCGCTATGGCTACACCTTC. The encoded protein is CASGKEGGRYGYTF.

This sequence joins TRBV11-3 and TRBJ1-1, with D possibly TRBD1 on 5 matching bases. The V end lost 7 bases, the J end lost 1 base, and 13 bases lay between the germline ends. The V gene's germline CDR1 is SGHNT and CDR2 YENEEA. The CDR3 has 14 amino acids. CDR3 protein: CASTFRAANTEAFF. Here the CDR3 DNA reads TGTGCCAGCACCTTCAGGGCTGCGAACACTGAAGCTTTCTTT.

The chain links TRBV14 to TRBJ1-4, with D possibly matching TRBD1 (5 bases). The CDR3 length is 14 residues. V shed 1 base and J shed 8 bases, with 11 bases lying between them. Germline loops: CDR1 SGHDN, CDR2 FVKESK. The DNA of the CDR3 is TGTGCCAGCAGCCAAGGCGGGGCGGGCGAAAAACTGTTTTTT. It yields the protein CASSQGGAGEKLFF. The full variable domain, in which reference TRBV14 and TRBJ1-4 provide the parts outside the CDR3, is EAGVTQFPSHSVIEKGQTVTLRCDPISGHDNLYWYRRVMGKEIKFLLHFVKESKQDESGMPNNRFLAERTGGTYSTLKVQPAELEDSGVYFCASSQGGAGEKLFFGSGTQLSVL.

The chain recombines TRBV30 with TRBJ2-7; the D is unclear. This CDR3 is built from 13 residues. V lost 3 bases and J lost 0, with 9 bases in between. Germline V gene lookup returns CDR1 GTSNPN and CDR2 SVGIG (reference sequence). The CDR3 DNA reads as TGTGCCTGGAGGGTAGTTCACTCCTACGAGCAGTACTTC. This gives the protein CAWRVVHSYEQYF. Looking up the rest from reference TRBV30 and TRBJ2-7 gives the full variable domain: SQTIHQWPATLVQPVGSPLSLECTVEGTSNPNLYWYRQAAGRGLQLLFYSVGIGQISSEVPQNLSASRPQDRQFILSSKKLLLSDSGFYLCAWRVVHSYEQYFGPGTRLTVT.

The gene calls are TRBV14 and TRBJ1-1, with 8 bases fitting TRBD1. The CDR3 spans 15 residues. Germline V gene sequence: CDR1 SGHDN, CDR2 FVKESK. V was pared by 1 base and J by 8 bases, with 9 bases of the junction left unmatched. In nucleotides, the CDR3 is TGTGCCAGCAGCCAAGCTCCAGGGGGCTTTTCCGAAGCTTTCTTT. It is translated as CASSQAPGGFSEAFF.

The chain recombines TRBV6-6 with TRBJ2-2, with 9 bases lining up with TRBD2. This CDR3 has 16 amino acids. V lost 0 bases and J lost 4; bases outside the gene matches: 3. Germline lookup yields CDR1 MNHNY and CDR2 SVGAGI (reference sequence). The CDR3 is CASSYSLAGVTGELFF. The DNA for the CDR3 is TGTGCCAGCAGTTACTCATTAGCGGGAGTCACCGGGGAGCTGTTTTTT.

V and J are TRBV19 and TRBJ2-6, with 10 bases aligning to TRBD2. Germline lookup yields CDR1 LNHDA and CDR2 SQIVND (reference sequence). This CDR3 spans 17 amino acids. V dropped 9 bases and J dropped 2; count of bases not matched to a gene: 10. The CDR3 nucleotides are TGTGCCAGCCAGCACCTAGCGGGAGCTACTGGGGCCAACGTCCTGACTTTC. It codes for CASQHLAGATGANVLTF.

This chain connects TRBV5-1 to TRBJ2-7; 9 bases align to TRBD1. This CDR3 is built from 14 residues. CDR1 and CDR2 (germline): SGHRS, YFSETQ. V trimming: 5 bases; J trimming: 5 bases; junction bases outside the gene matches: 8. The CDR3 loop is CASRDTDRGNEQYF. DNA of the CDR3: TGCGCCAGCAGGGATACAGACAGGGGGAACGAGCAGTACTTC.

The J gene is TRBJ2-7, the V gene TRBV5-4; TRBD2 might be the D (6 bases). The V gene's germline CDR1 is SGHNT and CDR2 YYREEE (reference sequence). This CDR3 contains 15 residues. The V end was cut by 3 bases, the J end by 4 bases, with 17 bases between. In DNA, the CDR3 is TGTGCCAGCAGCTCGGAGGGACTGGCTGGATACGAGCAGTACTTC. Translation: CASSSEGLAGYEQYF.

The chain is built from TRBV2 and TRBJ2-7, with a weak D call TRBD2 (6 bases). V was clipped by 4 bases and J by 5 bases, with 15 bases between them. This CDR3 has 14 residues. Germline lookup yields CDR1 SNHLY and CDR2 FYNNEI. The CDR3 region has the DNA TGTGCCAGCAGTGCCGCCGGGAGAGGCCACGAGCAGTACTTC. Protein product: CASSAAGRGHEQYF.

The rearrangement uses TRBV6-1 and TRBJ1-4, with D unclear. The germline gives CDR1 MNHNS, CDR2 SASEGT. The germline V and J ends were trimmed by 4 bases and 0 bases, with 9 bases remaining between them. The CDR3 is made up of 15 amino acids. The chain's CDR3 is CASSVRQATNEKLFF. CDR3 sequence (DNA): TGTGCCAGCAGTGTCCGACAAGCAACTAATGAAAAACTGTTTTTT.

The J gene is TRBJ2-1, the V gene TRBV29-1, with 8 bases identical to TRBD1. This CDR3 is built from 16 residues. Germline assignment: CDR1 SQVTM and CDR2 ANQGSEA. V shed 3 bases, J shed 1 base, and the junction held 8 bases outside the gene matches. The CDR3 loop reads CSVDGGQAGSYNEQFF. CDR3 in DNA: TGCAGCGTTGACGGGGGACAGGCGGGTTCCTACAATGAGCAGTTCTTC.